The 32 T cell receptor beta chains presented below share a single source sample, sequenced in a study of T cell repertoires in cytomegalovirus infection. These TCRs are of unknown antigen specificity. TCRdb redid the calling of the reads with MiXCR, one entry per CDR3 protein. The sample consists of some 500,000 distinct CDR3 sequences, 25% to 35% of them appearing once. The sequences come from cultured PBMCs, collected from culture after CMV antigen stimulation. The receptors were gathered from a human donor in good health (CMV status not recorded). Some clones in this sample may be carry-over from other donors' samples.

The V and J genes are TRBV12-3 or TRBV12-4 and TRBJ1-5; D unresolved. Deletions cut 6 bases from V and 7 bases from J, with 13 bases between. This CDR3 has 13 amino acids. The CDR3 coding sequence is TGTGCCAGCAGCTCGGACGGATACCAGCCCCAGCATTTT. This codes for CASSSDGYQPQHF.

The chain carries TRBV9 and TRBJ2-1; TRBD2 matches 14 bases. Germline V lookup: CDR1 SGDLS, CDR2 YYNGEE. The V and J ends lost 4 bases and 4 bases, in that order; junction bases with no gene match: 7. This CDR3 contains 17 residues. The CDR3 loop reads CASSPRTSGRRYNEQFF. CDR3 nucleotide sequence: TGTGCCAGCAGCCCCCGGACTAGCGGGAGGCGATACAATGAGCAGTTCTTC.

The CDR3 spells CASKVPGQNYNEQFF. The DNA for the CDR3 is TGTGCCAGCAAAGTTCCGGGACAGAACTACAATGAGCAGTTCTTC. The chain links TRBV6-1 to TRBJ2-1; 7 bases fit TRBD1. The CDR3 consists of 15 residues. The ends lost 7 bases at V and 3 bases at J; junction bases unmatched: 9. Germline V lookup: CDR1 MNHNS, CDR2 SASEGT.

The table lists this clonotype with a few counts. The V call is TRBV6-1, the J call TRBJ2-7; 11 bases align to TRBD2. Germline CDR1 MNHNS, CDR2 SASEGT. V dropped 2 bases and J dropped 3; count of bases not matched to a gene: 6. The CDR3 loop spans 16 amino acids. The DNA of the CDR3 is TGTGCCAGCAGTGAATCGACTAGCGGGGTAGTCTACGAGCAGTACGTC. This encodes CASSESTSGVVYEQYV.

CDR3 in DNA: TGTGCCAGCAGTTACAGCCTGCAGGGAATTCTCTCCTACGAGCAGTACGTC. It specifies CASSYSLQGILSYEQYV. The chain combines TRBV6-6 with TRBJ2-7; tentative D call: TRBD1 (5 bases). This CDR3 region has 17 residues. Germline V gene sequence: CDR1 MNHNY, CDR2 SVGAGI (reference sequence). The V and J ends lost 2 bases and 0 bases respectively, with 17 bases between them.

This clonotype was recorded at least ten times. The rearrangement links TRBV6-1 to TRBJ2-5; tentatively, D is TRBD1 (5 bases). The germline V gene encodes CDR1 MNHNS and CDR2 SASEGT. This CDR3 is built from 15 residues. Trimming stripped 1 base from V and 1 base from J, with 10 bases between. The chain's CDR3 is CASSEDSGSQETQYF. DNA of the CDR3: TGTGCCAGCAGTGAAGACTCAGGGTCCCAAGAGACCCAGTACTTC.

This clonotype turned up a few times. It is unclear where the CDR3 begins or ends on the DNA, so no DNA is shown, and the CDR3 is as TCRdb lists it. CDR3 sequence reads: CISVPEACTRDSSF. The chain recombines TRBV7-5 with TRBJ2-7; TRBD1, the D gene given by the table, was not confirmed from the DNA. TRBV7-5 is assigned pseudogene status. The CDR3 has 14 amino acids, counting both end residues.

V and J are TRBV6-6 and TRBJ2-7; 7 bases fit TRBD2. The CDR3 has 15 amino acids. Trimming took 5 bases from V and 4 from J; bases not matched to a gene: 11. Germline V gene lookup returns CDR1 MNHNY and CDR2 SVGAGI (reference sequence). CDR3 DNA sequence: TGTGCCAGCAGTGACGTAGGACTAGAGCGGTACGAGCAGTACTTC. Translating gives CASSDVGLERYEQYF.

The V call is TRBV6-2 or TRBV6-3, the J call TRBJ2-1, with D possibly being TRBD2 (5 bases). The CDR3 is made up of 14 amino acids. Germline V gene lookup returns CDR1 MNHEY and CDR2 SVGEGT. Trimming took 1 base from V and 4 from J, leaving 8 bases between them. The CDR3, as DNA: TGTGCCAGCAGTTACTTTACTAGATACAATGAGCAGTTCTTC. It translates to CASSYFTRYNEQFF.

The chain has TRBV6-2 or TRBV6-3 and TRBJ2-7; 8 positions agree with TRBD1. The trim removed 2 bases at V and 4 bases at J, leaving 7 bases unmatched. This CDR3 is 15 amino acids long. Germline V gives CDR1 MNHEY, CDR2 SVGEGT. CDR3 coding DNA: TGTGCCAGCAGTTACGTTAGGACAGGGCGGTACGAGCAGTACTTC. It encodes CASSYVRTGRYEQYF.

The chain couples TRBV7-9 to TRBJ2-7, with D possibly being TRBD1 or TRBD2 (5 bases each). The germline CDR1 and CDR2 sequences are SEHNR and FQNEAQ (reference sequence). V lost 8 bases, J lost 6 bases, and 11 bases lay in between. There are 11 residues in the CDR3. The CDR3 reads CASGTLAEQYF. CDR3 coding DNA: TGTGCCAGCGGGACCCTGGCCGAGCAGTACTTC. The whole variable domain, filled in from reference TRBV7-9 and TRBJ2-7, reads DTGVSQNPRHKITKRGQNVTFRCDPISEHNRLYWYRQTLGQGPEFLTYFQNEAQLEKSRLLSDRFSAERPKGSFSTLEIQRTEQGDSAMYLCASGTLAEQYFGPGTRLTVT.

This chain joins TRBV10-3 and TRBJ2-3; TRBD2 agrees at 9 bases. The germline V gene has CDR1 ENHRY and CDR2 SYGVKD. This CDR3 is built from 15 residues. J gave up 6 bases and V 3 bases, and 7 bases lay outside the gene matches. CDR3 coding DNA: TGTGCCATCAGTGATAGCGGGAGAAGAGGCGATACGCAGTATTTT. This encodes CAISDSGRRGDTQYF.

This clonotype occurred many times. This chain joins TRBV7-8 and TRBJ2-7; D call uncertain. Trimming cost V 3 bases and J 0 bases, with 9 bases left between them. The length of the CDR3 is 14 residues. In germline, CDR1 is SGHVS, CDR2 FQNEAQ. CDR3 loop: CASSFSVHSYEQYF. CDR3 coding DNA: TGTGCCAGCAGCTTTTCTGTCCACTCCTACGAGCAGTACTTC.

This clonotype showed up just a few times. This chain links TRBV9 with TRBJ2-3, with D possibly matching TRBD2 (5 bases). The length of the CDR3 is 16 residues. Germline V gene sequence: CDR1 SGDLS, CDR2 YYNGEE. V shed 0 bases and J shed 2 bases, with 13 bases lying between them. CDR3 sequence (DNA): TGTGCCAGCAGCGTAGAGGCCAGACGGGACACAGATACGCAGTATTTT. Its protein product is CASSVEARRDTDTQYF.

This clonotype was counted ten times or more. The chain carries TRBV10-1 and TRBJ2-1; 10 nucleotides line up with TRBD2. CDR1 is WNHNN, CDR2 SYGVQD, per germline (reference sequence). The CDR3 has 17 residues. Trimming removed 6 bases from V and 8 bases from J; junction bases left unmatched: 16. CDR3 sequence reads: CASSQRSGRAVGDEQFF. CDR3 in DNA: TGCGCCAGCAGCCAGAGAAGCGGGAGGGCCGTCGGGGATGAGCAGTTCTTC.

This clonotype was detected many times. The J gene is TRBJ1-5, the V gene TRBV7-2; D remains unclear. This CDR3 comprises 15 residues. The germline CDR1 and CDR2 sequences are SGHTA and FQGNSA. Trimming cost V 1 base and J 1 base, with 8 bases left between them. The CDR3 DNA is TGTGCCAGCAGCTTAGTCTGGGGAAGCAATCAGCCCCAGCATTTT. This translates into CASSLVWGSNQPQHF.

This clonotype has only a few counts. The gene calls are TRBV19 and TRBJ1-3; D uncertain. CDR3 length: 15 amino acids. Trimming stripped 3 bases from V and 0 bases from J, with 9 bases between. Germline V lookup: CDR1 LNHDA, CDR2 SQIVND (reference sequence). The CDR3 loop is CASSMTPDSGNTIYF. In DNA form, the CDR3 reads TGTGCCAGTAGTATGACCCCTGACTCTGGAAACACCATATATTTT.

This clonotype was counted at least ten times. The chain couples TRBV12-3 or TRBV12-4 to TRBJ1-1; perhaps TRBD1 as D (6 bases). CDR3 length equals 15 residues. Between the trimmed V and J ends, which lost 5 bases and 0 bases, there was a span of 13 bases. The CDR3, as DNA: TGTGCCAGCAGTCGACAGGCTTCGATGAACACTGAAGCTTTCTTT. This translates into CASSRQASMNTEAFF.

The J gene is TRBJ2-5, the V gene TRBV29-1; a possible D gene is TRBD1 (6 bases). The germline V and J ends were trimmed by 7 bases and 0 bases, with 9 bases remaining between them. The germline V gene has CDR1 SQVTM and CDR2 ANQGSEA. The CDR3 contains 12 residues. This CDR3 is CSGGQNQETQYF. The CDR3 region has the DNA TGCAGCGGAGGACAGAACCAAGAGACCCAGTACTTC.

The chain is built from TRBV5-1 and TRBJ2-7; the match to TRBD1 covers 9 bases. The CDR3 runs 15 residues. Germline V gene sequence: CDR1 SGHRS, CDR2 YFSETQ. V was clipped by 0 bases and J by 0 bases; unmatched bases: 1. The CDR3 reads CASSLEDRGSYEQYV. CDR3 in DNA: TGCGCCAGCAGCTTGGAGGACAGGGGCTCCTACGAGCAGTACGTC.

The chain couples TRBV19 to TRBJ2-1; TRBD2 is a possible D gene (6 bases). The CDR3 consists of 12 residues. Trimming left V 11 bases short and J 7 bases short, with 15 bases between. Germline V CDR1 and CDR2: LNHDA, SQIVND (reference sequence). CDR3 protein: CAAGVAGNEQFF. The CDR3 DNA is TGTGCCGCTGGCGTCGCGGGAAATGAGCAGTTCTTC.

V usage is TRBV7-9 and J usage is TRBJ2-2; D gene uncertain. The V end was cut by 1 base, the J end by 1 base, with 10 bases between. CDR3 length: 16 residues. Germline V CDR1 and CDR2: SEHNR, FQNEAQ (reference sequence). CDR3 amino acids: CASSLDPGRNTGELFF. DNA for the CDR3: TGTGCCAGCAGCTTAGACCCAGGACGGAACACCGGGGAGCTGTTTTTT.

This chain uses TRBV6-2 or TRBV6-3 with TRBJ2-7; 10 bases align to TRBD1. The CDR3 runs 14 residues. Per the germline V gene, CDR1 is MNHEY and CDR2 is SVGEGT. V shed 4 bases, J shed 2 bases, and the junction held 2 bases outside the gene matches. CDR3: CASSSTGGPYEQYV. CDR3 sequence (DNA): TGTGCCAGCAGTTCGACAGGGGGCCCCTACGAGCAGTACGTC.

This clonotype was counted a few times. The chain uses TRBV27 and TRBJ2-5, with D possibly TRBD2 on 5 matching bases. Trimming shortened V by 5 bases and J by 5 bases, and 12 bases separated the two germline ends. CDR3 size: 13 residues. In germline, CDR1 is MNHEY, CDR2 SMNVEV (reference sequence). The CDR3 sequence: CASSLTRWETQYF. The CDR3 DNA sequence: TGTGCCAGCAGTCTTACTAGATGGGAGACCCAGTACTTC.

This clonotype was picked up a small number of times. The genes are TRBV7-2 and TRBJ2-7; D is unresolved. The germline V gene has CDR1 SGHTA and CDR2 FQGNSA. CDR3 length: 12 amino acids. V was trimmed by 2 bases and J by 7 bases, leaving 9 bases between them. This chain's CDR3 is CASSLKVGEQYF. CDR3 coding DNA: TGTGCCAGCAGCTTAAAGGTGGGGGAGCAGTACTTC.

This clonotype was seen at least ten times. This sequence joins TRBV7-8 and TRBJ2-3; D is ambiguous. Germline lookup yields CDR1 SGHVS and CDR2 FQNEAQ. The V gene lost 2 bases and the J gene lost 4 bases, with 7 bases spanning the gap. The CDR3 spans 13 residues. CDR3 amino acids: CASSLLGADTQYF. CDR3 nucleotides: TGTGCCAGCAGCTTATTGGGCGCAGATACGCAGTATTTT.

The DNA of the CDR3 is TGTGCCATCGACGACAGTAACTATGGCTACACCTTC. Translated, it gives CAIDDSNYGYTF. The V and J genes are TRBV10-3 and TRBJ1-2, with a tentative D call TRBD1 (5 bases). Germline V CDR1 and CDR2: ENHRY, SYGVKD. V was trimmed by 8 bases and J by 1 base, leaving 8 bases between them. The CDR3 runs to 12 residues.

DNA for the CDR3: TGTGCCAGTAGTCCGGCGGGAGCGGGGTACAATGAGCAGTTCTTC. This sequence encodes CASSPAGAGYNEQFF. J is TRBJ2-1 and V is TRBV19; 7 bases agree with TRBD2. Germline V lookup: CDR1 LNHDA, CDR2 SQIVND (reference sequence). This CDR3 region has 15 residues. V trimming: 5 bases; J trimming: 4 bases; junction bases outside the gene matches: 8.

The rearrangement links TRBV20-1 to TRBJ2-7; D is possibly TRBD2 (6 bases). Per germline, CDR1 DFQATT and CDR2 SNEGSKA (reference sequence). This CDR3 spans 13 amino acids. The CDR3: CSASRPGGNEEYV. CDR3 sequence (DNA): TGCAGTGCTAGCCGCCCAGGAGGGAACGAGGAGTACGTC.

The chain joins TRBV28 to TRBJ1-5; D remains ambiguous. This CDR3 is 14 amino acids long. Germline lookup yields CDR1 MDHEN and CDR2 SYDVKM. Trimming removed 2 bases at V and 0 bases at J, with 5 bases between. The CDR3 DNA reads TGTGCCAGCAGTTTAAGCGATAGCAATCAGCCCCAGCATTTT. The encoded protein is CASSLSDSNQPQHF.

This sequence joins TRBV7-2 and TRBJ2-3; D gene unclear. The germline gives CDR1 SGHTA, CDR2 FQGNSA. This CDR3 is 17 amino acids long. V was trimmed by 1 base and J by 1 base, leaving 15 bases between them. The CDR3 DNA sequence: TGTGCCAGCAGCTTAGTAAGTTTAGGTTCAGGCACAGATACGCAGTATTTT. It translates to CASSLVSLGSGTDTQYF.

The table lists this clonotype with a few counts. V gene TRBV11-3 combines with J gene TRBJ2-5; 8 bases are a match to TRBD1. V was pared by 5 bases and J by 3 bases, with 8 bases of the junction left unmatched. Germline V CDR1 and CDR2: SGHNT, YENEEA. The CDR3 loop spans 15 amino acids. CDR3 protein: CASSAGQGKEETQYF. The DNA of the CDR3 is TGTGCCAGCAGCGCCGGACAGGGAAAAGAAGAGACCCAGTACTTC.